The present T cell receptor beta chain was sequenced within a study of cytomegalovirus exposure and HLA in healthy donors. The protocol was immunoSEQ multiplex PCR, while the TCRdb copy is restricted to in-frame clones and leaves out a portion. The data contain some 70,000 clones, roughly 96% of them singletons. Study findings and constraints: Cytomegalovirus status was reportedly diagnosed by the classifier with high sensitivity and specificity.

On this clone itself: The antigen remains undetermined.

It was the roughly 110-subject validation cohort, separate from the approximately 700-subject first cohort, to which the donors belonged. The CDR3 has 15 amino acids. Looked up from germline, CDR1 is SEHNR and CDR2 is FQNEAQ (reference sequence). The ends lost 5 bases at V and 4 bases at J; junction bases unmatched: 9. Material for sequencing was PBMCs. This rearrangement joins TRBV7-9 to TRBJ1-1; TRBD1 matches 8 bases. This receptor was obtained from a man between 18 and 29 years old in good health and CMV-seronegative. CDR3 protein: CASSVDRGRSTEAFF. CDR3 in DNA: TGTGCCAGCAGCGTCGACAGGGGCCGTAGCACTGAAGCTTTCTTT.